Below, 15 T cell receptor beta chains from the same sample are listed, as sequenced in a study of T cells in Graves' hyperthyroidism and ophthalmopathy. Amplified TCR beta CDR3 regions came from RNA transcripts. Initially, a first-round RT-PCR of the TCR CDR3 employed the HTBI primer set. Via MiXCR, TCRdb re-called the multiplex PCR reads, giving one row per CDR3 protein. The table shows hundreds of thousands of distinct CDR3 sequences, with less than 25% occurring only once. The specimen was blood. These receptor sequences come from a man aged 30-40 years with Graves' ophthalmopathy.

This clonotype was seen many times. The chain employs TRBV7-3 and TRBJ2-3; TRBD1 is a possible D gene (6 bases). Germline lookup yields CDR1 SGHTA and CDR2 FQGTGA. This CDR3 has 14 amino acids. The V end lost 2 bases, the J end lost 4 bases, and 10 bases lay between the germline ends. The CDR3 DNA reads TGTGCCAGCAGCTTAGGGGGCCTGGCAGATACGCAGTATTTT. This codes for CASSLGGLADTQYF.

The CDR3 here is CASSFGRAGANVLTF. For the CDR3, the DNA is TGCGCCAGCAGCTTCGGGAGGGCTGGGGCCAACGTCCTGACTTTC. This chain joins TRBV5-1 and TRBJ2-6; 8 bases fit TRBD2. The CDR3 length is 15 residues. J lost 2 bases, V lost 2 bases, and 0 bases had no gene match. Germline CDR1 is SGHRS and CDR2 is YFSETQ.

The chain combines TRBV11-2 with TRBJ2-1; D remains unclear. Deletions cut 6 bases from V and 4 bases from J, with 16 bases between. CDR1 SGHAT and CDR2 FQNNGV come from the germline V gene. The CDR3 loop spans 15 amino acids. The CDR3 protein is CASSRSGLGYNEQFF. CDR3 coding DNA: TGTGCCAGCAGTAGGTCGGGCCTGGGATACAATGAGCAGTTCTTC.

This clonotype was detected a few times. The gene calls are TRBV28 and TRBJ2-7; D call uncertain. CDR1 and CDR2 from the germline V gene are MDHEN and SYDVKM. The CDR3 is 16 residues long. Trimming cost V 7 bases and J 0 bases, with 19 bases left between them. The CDR3 here is CASKGPEGFRSYEQYF. In DNA form, the CDR3 reads TGTGCCAGCAAAGGACCCGAAGGCTTTCGCTCCTACGAGCAGTACTTC.

This clonotype was found many times. This chain joins TRBV28 and TRBJ2-7, with D possibly TRBD2 on 6 matching bases. This CDR3 contains 17 residues. CDR1 is MDHEN and CDR2 is SYDVKM in the germline V gene. V gave up 6 bases and J gave up 2 bases, with 23 bases separating them. Written as DNA, the CDR3 is TGTGCCAGCAGACCACAAGGAGGGCAGGGCCCTGCCTACGAGCAGTACTTC. The encoded protein is CASRPQGGQGPAYEQYF. Full variable domain (rest looked up from reference TRBV28 and TRBJ2-7): DVKVTQSSRYLVKRTGEKVFLECVQDMDHENMFWYRQDPGLGLRLIYFSYDVKMKEKGDIPEGYSVSREKKERFSLILESASTNQTSMYLCASRPQGGQGPAYEQYFGPGTRLTVT.

V is TRBV15 and J is TRBJ2-3, with D uncertain. Germline V gene lookup returns CDR1 LNHNV and CDR2 YYDKDF (reference sequence). The CDR3 is 15 amino acids. V dropped 0 bases and J dropped 6 bases, with 13 bases sitting between them. As DNA, the CDR3 is TGTGCCACCAGCAGAGACCTACGGTCTACGGATACGCAGTATTTT. It is translated as CATSRDLRSTDTQYF. Drawing the rest from reference TRBV15 and TRBJ2-3, the complete variable domain is DAMVIQNPRYQVTQFGKPVTLSCSQTLNHNVMYWYQQKSSQAPKLLFHYYDKDFNNEADTPDNFQSRRPNTSFCFLDIRSPGLGDTAMYLCATSRDLRSTDTQYFGPGTRLTVL.

The chain recombines TRBV29-1 with TRBJ2-5; no clear D gene. Trimming shortened V by 3 bases and J by 5 bases, and 10 bases separated the two germline ends. Germline values: CDR1 SQVTM, CDR2 ANQGSEA. This CDR3 is 12 amino acids long. The CDR3 coding sequence is TGCAGCGTTGAGTCCAGGATGGAGACCCAGTACTTC. As protein: CSVESRMETQYF.

This clonotype was recorded many times. V and J are TRBV28 and TRBJ2-3; 8 positions match TRBD1. The CDR3 runs 15 residues. V trimming: 3 bases; J trimming: 5 bases; junction bases outside the gene matches: 7. The V gene's germline CDR1 is MDHEN and CDR2 SYDVKM. The CDR3 coding sequence is TGTGCCAGCAGTTTCGCAGGGGGCGGAAGAGATACGCAGTATTTT. Translated, it gives CASSFAGGGRDTQYF. Full variable domain (outside the CDR3, taken from reference TRBV28 and TRBJ2-3): DVKVTQSSRYLVKRTGEKVFLECVQDMDHENMFWYRQDPGLGLRLIYFSYDVKMKEKGDIPEGYSVSREKKERFSLILESASTNQTSMYLCASSFAGGGRDTQYFGPGTRLTVL.

Remarks on this clonotype: At one end the junction does not follow the germline gene, possibly because of a read error. The chain links TRBV2 to TRBJ2-5; 10 bases agree with TRBD1. CDR1 is SNHLY, CDR2 FYNNEI, per germline. There are 14 residues in the CDR3. This CDR3 is CASNERQGAETQYF. DNA of the CDR3: TGTGCCAGCAATGAAAGACAGGGGGCAGAGACCCAGTACTTC.

The chain uses TRBV28 and TRBJ1-6, with D possibly matching TRBD1 (6 bases). V lost 6 bases to trimming and J lost 5 bases, with 17 bases between them. The CDR3 has 16 amino acids. The germline V gene has CDR1 MDHEN and CDR2 SYDVKM. The CDR3 DNA sequence: TGTGCCAGCAGAACGAACAGGGTGGGGAATAATTCACCCCTCCACTTT. Its translation is CASRTNRVGNNSPLHF.

The chain employs TRBV6-2 or TRBV6-3 and TRBJ1-4; D gene uncertain. The germline V gene encodes CDR1 MNHEY and CDR2 SVGEGT. V was clipped by 0 bases and J by 7 bases, with 6 bases between them. The CDR3 totals 13 residues. For the CDR3, the DNA is TGTGCCAGCAGTTACTCGAATTCTGAAAAACTGTTTTTT. Translating it yields CASSYSNSEKLFF.

The chain uses TRBV14 and TRBJ2-2, with D perhaps TRBD2 (6 bases). Germline lookup yields CDR1 SGHDN and CDR2 FVKESK. The CDR3 spans 14 residues. The ends were cut back, 4 bases at V and 4 bases at J, with 10 bases in the middle. CDR3 residues: CASSPLGLTGELFF. As DNA, the CDR3 is TGTGCCAGCAGCCCCCTGGGACTCACCGGGGAGCTGTTTTTT.

The rearrangement uses TRBV28 and TRBJ1-6; D may be TRBD1 (6 bases). Per germline, CDR1 MDHEN and CDR2 SYDVKM. V was shortened by 6 bases and J by 9 bases, with 18 bases between the two germline ends. The CDR3 loop spans 15 amino acids. CDR3 residues: CASSLDSLTGSPLHF. CDR3 DNA sequence: TGTGCCAGCAGCCTGGACAGCCTAACGGGTTCACCCCTCCACTTT.

The V gene is TRBV4-1, the J gene TRBJ2-1; 9 bases match TRBD2. Germline loops: CDR1 MGHRA, CDR2 YSYEKL. V was pared by 1 base and J by 8 bases, with 12 bases of the junction left unmatched. CDR3 length equals 17 residues. CDR3 region: CASSQAYDAGGGHEQFF. CDR3 sequence (DNA): TGCGCCAGCAGCCAAGCTTATGACGCGGGAGGGGGCCATGAGCAGTTCTTC.

Many counts were recorded for this clonotype. DNA of the CDR3: TGTGCCAGCAGTGAAAGGGGAAGTAATGAAAAACTGTTTTTT. Protein: CASSERGSNEKLFF. This chain uses TRBV2 with TRBJ1-4, with D maybe TRBD1 (5 bases). Germline V gives CDR1 SNHLY, CDR2 FYNNEI. This CDR3 is built from 14 residues. V lost 2 bases and J 4 bases, leaving 8 bases between the germline ends. The whole variable domain, filled in from reference TRBV2 and TRBJ1-4, reads EPEVTQTPSHQVTQMGQEVILRCVPISNHLYFYWYRQILGQKVEFLVSFYNNEISEKSEIFDDQFSVERPDGSNFTLKIRSTKLEDSAMYFCASSERGSNEKLFFGSGTQLSVL.